Reported below is one T cell receptor (beta chain). What it recognizes is unknown. This entry is derived from a study of T-cell reconstitution after alpha-beta-depleted transplantation in children. Study-wide findings and caveats: When one year had passed after transplant, most T-cell counts and diversity came from newly produced T cells. Reports say that about two months after transplant, the alpha-beta T cells came out of several hundred graft clones that had expanded. Surviving recipient T cells and thymic progenitors produced the high day-60 TCRbeta diversity seen in some patients.

The CDR3 loop spans 15 amino acids. Germline assignment: CDR1 MNHNS and CDR2 SASEGT. V lost 2 bases, J lost 4 bases, and 9 bases lay in between. Preparing the TCRbeta library involved the use of unique molecular identifiers. TCRdb re-derived calls from the PCR reads in MiXCR, one entry per CDR3 protein. The sample shows 500,000 to 750,000 distinct CDR3 sequences, 27% of them seen only once. The TCR originated in a boy less than two years old with Wiskott-Aldrich syndrome, due to receive a stem cell transplant. The V gene is TRBV6-1, the J gene TRBJ1-6; TRBD1 might be the D (5 bases). This specimen was PBMCs, taken before TCRalphabeta/CD19-depleted stem cell transplant. The CDR3: CASSEWGIYNSPLHF. CDR3 nucleotides: TGTGCCAGCAGTGAATGGGGGATATATAATTCACCCCTCCACTTT.